In this sample, the clone carrying this T cell receptor (beta chain) turned up a few times. Its target is unknown. The treatment denotes: oral pan-JAK inhibitor, 5-10 mg twice daily. This sample was included in a study of CD8+ T cells in alopecia areata. Study findings and constraints: Amid tofacitinib therapy, many expanded lesional clones stayed present in scalp and blood.

Germline loops: CDR1 SNHLY, CDR2 FYNNEI. This CDR3 is built from 13 residues. The trim removed 8 bases at V and 9 bases at J, leaving 7 bases unmatched. RNA extraction was followed by reverse transcription into cDNA, which acted as the sequencing template. Generated by immunoSEQ multiplex PCR, the TCRdb table keeps only in-frame clones and is missing some. Among 150,000 to 200,000 clones, around 59% were seen once, and the ten largest hold more than 13%. Specimen: CD4+ T cells sorted from blood, collected at week 24, from a patient treated with tofacitinib. This chain uses TRBV2 with TRBJ1-5, with 10 positions matching TRBD1. The receptor was derived from a human donor with alopecia areata. The CDR3 region is CASLGDRGGPQHF. The CDR3 DNA is TGTGCCAGCCTGGGGGACAGGGGTGGGCCCCAGCATTTT.